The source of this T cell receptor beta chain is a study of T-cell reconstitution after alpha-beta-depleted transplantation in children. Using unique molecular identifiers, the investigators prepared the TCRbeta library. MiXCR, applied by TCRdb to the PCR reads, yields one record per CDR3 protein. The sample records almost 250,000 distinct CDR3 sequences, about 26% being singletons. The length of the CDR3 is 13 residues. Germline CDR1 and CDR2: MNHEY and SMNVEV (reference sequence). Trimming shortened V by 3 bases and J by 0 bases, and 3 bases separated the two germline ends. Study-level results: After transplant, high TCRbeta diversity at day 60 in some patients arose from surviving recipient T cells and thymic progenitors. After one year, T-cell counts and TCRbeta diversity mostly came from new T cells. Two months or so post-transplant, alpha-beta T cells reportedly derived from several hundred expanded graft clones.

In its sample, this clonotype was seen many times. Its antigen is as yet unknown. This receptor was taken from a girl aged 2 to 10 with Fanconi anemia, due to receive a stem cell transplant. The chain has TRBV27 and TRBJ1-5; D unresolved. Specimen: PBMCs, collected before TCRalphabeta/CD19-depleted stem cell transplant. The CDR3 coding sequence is TGTGCCAGCAGTTTTTCTAGCAATCAGCCCCAGCATTTT. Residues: CASSFSSNQPQHF.